This T cell receptor beta chain stems from a study of T cell responses to AZD1222 COVID-19 vaccine. Study results and caveats: Reportedly, nearly half of unique spike TCRs recognized epitopes outside B.1.351/B.1.1.7 mutations. Vaccination with two AZD1222 doses was followed by a rise in Spike-specific TCR breadth and depth. Spike as a whole was targeted by vaccine-associated CD4 TCRs, dominant at 160-218 and 743-854.

As to this clone: Its antigen is as yet unknown.

Second-dose groups at about 4 or about 12 weeks were pooled. Profiled with immunoSEQ multiplex PCR; TCRdb holds only in-frame clones, not every one. The sample carries 100,000 to 120,000 clones, 92% recorded once. Sequencing was performed on peripheral blood, taken 28 days after the second AZD1222 dose. The TCR was taken from an adult who received the AZD1222 COVID-19 vaccine.

For the CDR3, the DNA is TGTGCCAGCAGCCAAGCCGGGAATAGCAATCAGCCCCAGCATTTT. Protein sequence: CASSQAGNSNQPQHF. The chain links TRBV3-1 (or the pseudogene TRBV3-2) to TRBJ1-5; no clear D gene. The CDR3 spans 15 residues. Trimming shortened V by 1 base and J by 0 bases, and 7 bases separated the two germline ends. From germline, CDR1 is LGHDT and CDR2 YNNKEL (reference sequence).